Listed below are T cell receptor beta chains from one sample, sequenced in a study of T cell repertoires in cytomegalovirus infection. These receptors have no identified antigens. TCRdb itself ran the reads through MiXCR, one entry per CDR3 protein. The sample comprises 200,000 to 250,000 distinct CDR3 sequences, approximately 40% of which are singletons, and approximately 59% rests with the top ten. Source: CD8+ T cells from cultured PBMCs, taken from culture after CMV antigen stimulation. Every receptor here comes from a human donor in good health (CMV status not recorded). Some clones in this sample may be carry-over from other donors' samples. CDR3s leave out the opening cysteine and the closing phenylalanine or tryptophan. Some rows have no size entry. The others give once, few or many, or a class for an expanded clone.

j_call	v_call	clone_size	cdr3_aa
TRBJ2-1	TRBV12-3/TRBV12-4	many	ASSPGTSGGDEQF
TRBJ2-5	TRBV6-1	once	ASQLAGVQETQY
TRBJ1-2	TRBV5-1	.	ASRADRGPRDGYT
TRBJ2-5	TRBV7-8	few	ASSTQGETQY
TRBJ2-7	TRBV6-5	few	ASSARGSGSPLGEQY
TRBJ2-2	TRBV7-6	few	ASRKSGGLNTGELF
TRBJ2-7	TRBV7-2	many	ASNLNHRGNEQY
TRBJ2-5	TRBV6-5	.	ASSYQTGGETQY
TRBJ2-3	TRBV27	once	ASSSGQRRTDTQY
TRBJ1-1	TRBV2	few	ASSTTGRGETTEAF
TRBJ2-7	TRBV7-8	few	ASSLTPGEQY
TRBJ2-7	TRBV27	.	ASSSPGTGGHEQY
TRBJ2-1	TRBV29-1	few	SVESGAGSSYNEQF
TRBJ2-2	TRBV12-3/TRBV12-4	few	ASRGGQALLGELF
TRBJ2-7	TRBV2	few	ASSLKTGFTYEQY
TRBJ2-3	TRBV7-2	few	ASSSPGLAASDTQY
TRBJ2-1	TRBV10-2	few	ASSVGNNEQF
TRBJ2-7	TRBV11-2	.	ASSLELTGYSSYEQY